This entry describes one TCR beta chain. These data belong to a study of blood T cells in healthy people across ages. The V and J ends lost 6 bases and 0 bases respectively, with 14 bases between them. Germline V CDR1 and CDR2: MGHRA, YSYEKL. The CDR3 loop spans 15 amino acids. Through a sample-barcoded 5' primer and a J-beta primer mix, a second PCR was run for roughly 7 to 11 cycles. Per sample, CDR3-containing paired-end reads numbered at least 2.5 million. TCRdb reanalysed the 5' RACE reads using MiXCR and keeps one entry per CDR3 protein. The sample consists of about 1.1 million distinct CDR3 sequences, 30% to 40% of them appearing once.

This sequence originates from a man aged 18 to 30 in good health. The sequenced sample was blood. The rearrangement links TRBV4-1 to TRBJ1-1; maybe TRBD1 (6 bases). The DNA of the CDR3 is TGCGCCAGCAGGAAAACGGACAGCCTGAACACTGAAGCTTTCTTT. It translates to CASRKTDSLNTEAFF.